A selection of T cell receptor beta chains follows, all from one sample in a study of blood T cell repertoires in COVID-19. Using immunoSEQ multiplex PCR, the repertoire was profiled, and TCRdb retains in-frame clones only, with some absent. The data contain roughly 40,000 clones, roughly 80% of them singletons. The sample comprised peripheral blood. The origin of the receptors is a woman older than 75 with acute or convalescent COVID-19. The CDR3 runs from the conserved cysteine through the conserved F or W. A D gene is named only where the DNA matches it firmly. Where a row states a size, it is once, few, many or the class of an expanded clone; other rows omit it.

D,V,size,J,DNA,CDR3
.,TRBV5-1,.,TRBJ1-1,TGCGCCAGCAGCCGAGCCCCCGGGAGCCTAAACACTGAAGCTTTCTTT,CASSRAPGSLNTEAFF
.,TRBV7-6,.,TRBJ2-2,TGTGCCAGCAGCGTAAGCTGGGTTACTCGGGACGGGGAGCTGTTTTTT,CASSVSWVTRDGELFF
TRBD2,TRBV5-4,once,TRBJ2-7,TGTGCCAGCAGCGAACAGGGACTAGCCAGCGAGCAGTACTTC,CASSEQGLASEQYF
.,TRBV6-5,.,TRBJ1-2,TGTGCCAGCAGTTTAAACAGGCTTAACTATGGCTACACCTTC,CASSLNRLNYGYTF
.,TRBV19,few,TRBJ1-5,TGTGCCAGTAGACCCGGAAGGGGGAGCAATCAGCCCCAGCATTTT,CASRPGRGSNQPQHF
TRBD2,TRBV11-2,.,TRBJ2-1,TGTGCCAGCAGCCCCCGACTAGCGGGAGATGGAGATGAGCAGTTCTTC,CASSPRLAGDGDEQFF
TRBD1,TRBV7-3,once,TRBJ1-1,TGTGCCAGCAGCTCTCCGGGACAGGGAGGCCACACTGAAGCTTTCTTT,CASSSPGQGGHTEAFF
TRBD1,TRBV9,.,TRBJ2-3,TGTGCCAGCAGTCAAAAGCCGGGACAGGTAACAGATACGCAGTATTTT,CASSQKPGQVTDTQYF
TRBD2,TRBV4-3,.,TRBJ2-7,TGCGCCAGCAGCCAAGGACTAGCTGCCTTGGGCGAGCAGTACTTC,CASSQGLAALGEQYF
.,TRBV6-6,.,TRBJ2-3,TGTGCCAGCACCGGGCACAGGAGCACAGATACGCAGTATTTT,CASTGHRSTDTQYF
.,TRBV29-1,once,TRBJ1-1,TGCAGCGTTGGACACTGGCGGAACACTGAAGCTTTCTTT,CSVGHWRNTEAFF
.,TRBV19,.,TRBJ2-3,TGTGCCAGTAGGGAGGCAGACTCGCCCACAGATACGCAGTATTTT,CASREADSPTDTQYF
.,TRBV19,.,TRBJ2-3,TGTGCCAGTAGTACGACTAAGGGCACAGATACGCAGTATTTT,CASSTTKGTDTQYF
TRBD2,TRBV20-1,.,TRBJ2-5,TGCAGTGCTAGTTACCTCCAGGGTATAGCGGGAGAAGAGACCCAGTACTTC,CSASYLQGIAGEETQYF
.,TRBV11-2,.,TRBJ1-2,TGTGCCAGCAGCTTGGCGGCCACCTCTAACTATGGCTACACCTTC,CASSLAATSNYGYTF
TRBD1,TRBV7-2,.,TRBJ1-6,TGTGCCAGCAGCTTAGGGACAGGGGGCGCTTATTCACCCCTCCACTTT,CASSLGTGGAYSPLHF
.,TRBV7-2,.,TRBJ1-2,TGTGCCAGCAGCTTAGCGGCAGGGAAGGGCTATGGCTACACCTTC,CASSLAAGKGYGYTF
.,TRBV5-1,.,TRBJ2-1,TGCGCCAGCAGCTTGACAGATCCTGAGATCAATGAGCAGTTCTTC,CASSLTDPEINEQFF
TRBD1,TRBV10-3,.,TRBJ2-7,TGTGCCATCGGGTCAGAAGGGACAGCAACCTACGAGCAGTACTTC,CAIGSEGTATYEQYF
TRBD2,TRBV9,.,TRBJ2-1,TGTGCCAGCAGCGCCCGCCCCGGGACTAGCTCGTACAATGAGCAGTTCTTC,CASSARPGTSSYNEQFF
TRBD2,TRBV28,.,TRBJ2-1,TGTGCCAGCAGTCCTCCACTAGCGGGAGTGGTATCCTACAATGAGCAGTTCTTC,CASSPPLAGVVSYNEQFF
.,TRBV3-1/TRBV3-2,.,TRBJ1-6,TGTGCCAGCAGCTCCAGACAGGCGAATTCACCCCTCCACTTT,CASSSRQANSPLHF
TRBD2,TRBV5-1,few,TRBJ2-2,TGCGCCAGCAGCCCTACTAGCGGGAGTACCGGCACCGGGGAGCTGTTTTTT,CASSPTSGSTGTGELFF
.,TRBV20-1,few,TRBJ1-1,TGCAGTGCTAGGGGGGGCACTGAAGCTTTCTTT,CSARGGTEAFF
TRBD2,TRBV28,.,TRBJ2-1,TGTGCCAGCAACCTAGCGGGAGGGGATGAGCAGTTCTTC,CASNLAGGDEQFF
.,TRBV6-1,once,TRBJ1-2,TGTGCCAGCAGTGAGATCGGGAATAACTATGGCTACACCTTC,CASSEIGNNYGYTF
TRBD1,TRBV5-1,.,TRBJ2-1,TGCGCCAGCAGCACCCAGGGGGTGGTTTACAATGAGCAGTTCTTC,CASSTQGVVYNEQFF
TRBD1,TRBV10-1,.,TRBJ2-1,TGCGCCAGCAGTGAGATAAGGACAGGCCCCAATGAGCAGTTCTTC,CASSEIRTGPNEQFF
.,TRBV9,.,TRBJ2-3,TGTGCCAGCAGCGCCCTTGGCGGGACCACAGATACGCAGTATTTT,CASSALGGTTDTQYF
TRBD1,TRBV5-4,.,TRBJ2-5,TGTGCCCACGGATCCGGACAGGGACGGGAGACCCAGTACTTC,CAHGSGQGRETQYF
.,TRBV19,.,TRBJ2-1,TGTGCCAGTAGTATGGAGGGCCCCAGGGGGAATGAGCAGTTCTTC,CASSMEGPRGNEQFF
.,TRBV7-2,.,TRBJ2-5,TGTGCCAGCAGCTTAGATGGCGGCCTAGGGACCCAGTACTTC,CASSLDGGLGTQYF
TRBD2,TRBV27,.,TRBJ2-7,TGTGCCAGCAGCCGACTAGCGGGAACCTACGAGCAGTACTTC,CASSRLAGTYEQYF
.,TRBV27,.,TRBJ1-2,TGTGCCAGCAGTTCCCGGACTCGGACAGAACACTATGGCTACACCTTC,CASSSRTRTEHYGYTF
TRBD2,TRBV18,.,TRBJ2-6,TGTGCCAGCTCACCCGGGACTAGCGATAGTGGGGCCAACGTCCTGACTTTC,CASSPGTSDSGANVLTF
.,TRBV4-1,.,TRBJ1-6,TGCGCCAGCAGCCAAGTCGGAGGCAGGAACGCAAATAATTCACCCCTCCACTTT,CASSQVGGRNANNSPLHF
TRBD2,TRBV27,.,TRBJ2-7,TGTGCCAGCAGTCCGGGACTAACCTACGAGCAGTACTTC,CASSPGLTYEQYF
TRBD2,TRBV6-5,.,TRBJ2-5,TGTGCCAGCAGTTACTCCCAAAGGGCGGGAGAAGAGACCCAGTACTTC,CASSYSQRAGEETQYF
TRBD2,TRBV12-5,.,TRBJ2-7,TGTGCTAGTGGTCACAGGACTAGCGGCTACGAGCAGTACTTC,CASGHRTSGYEQYF
TRBD1,TRBV3-1/TRBV3-2,.,TRBJ2-7,TGTGCCAGCAGCCGGGGACAGGGGCTAGTCTACGAGCAGTACTTC,CASSRGQGLVYEQYF
TRBD1,TRBV15,.,TRBJ1-2,TGTGCCACCAGCAGAGGACAGGGGGCTCCCCACTATGGCTACACCTTC,CATSRGQGAPHYGYTF
.,TRBV21-1,.,TRBJ2-1,TGTGCCAGCATAAGGCGGGAGGTCCTTGAGCAGTTCTTC,CASIRREVLEQFF
TRBD1,TRBV6-6,once,TRBJ1-6,TGTGCCAGCAATAGACAGGGGGCTGGCGGTTCACCCCTCCACTTT,CASNRQGAGGSPLHF
.,TRBV14,.,TRBJ2-3,TGTGCCAGCAGCCAAGGGGGAGGAGTGGATACGCAGTATTTT,CASSQGGGVDTQYF
TRBD2,TRBV5-1,.,TRBJ2-7,TGCGCCAGCAGCCCCGCTAGCGGACCCCCAGAGAACGAGCAGTACTTC,CASSPASGPPENEQYF
TRBD1,TRBV5-6,.,TRBJ1-1,TGTGCCAGCAGCTGGCAATCGGACAGGACTTGGACTGAAGCTTTCTTT,CASSWQSDRTWTEAFF
TRBD2,TRBV29-1,.,TRBJ2-1,TGCAGCGCCGGGGGGAGTATAGTGAATGAGCAGTTCTTC,CSAGGSIVNEQFF
TRBD2,TRBV5-6,.,TRBJ2-7,TGTGCCAGCTCCCGGACTAGCCGTTCCTACGAGCAGTACTTC,CASSRTSRSYEQYF